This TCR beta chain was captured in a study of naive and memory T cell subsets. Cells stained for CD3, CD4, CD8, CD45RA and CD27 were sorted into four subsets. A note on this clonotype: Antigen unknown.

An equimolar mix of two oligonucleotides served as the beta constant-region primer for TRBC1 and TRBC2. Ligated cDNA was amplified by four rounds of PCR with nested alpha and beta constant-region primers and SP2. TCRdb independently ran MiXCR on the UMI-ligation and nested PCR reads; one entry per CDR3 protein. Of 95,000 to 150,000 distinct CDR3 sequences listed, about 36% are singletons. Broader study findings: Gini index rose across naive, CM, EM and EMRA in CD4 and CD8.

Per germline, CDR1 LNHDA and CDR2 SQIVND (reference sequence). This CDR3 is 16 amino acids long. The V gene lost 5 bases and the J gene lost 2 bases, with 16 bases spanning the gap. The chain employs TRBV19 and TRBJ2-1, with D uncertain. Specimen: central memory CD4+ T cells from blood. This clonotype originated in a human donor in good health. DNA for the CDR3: TGTGCCAGTAGTGTCATCCGGATCTTGACCTACAATGAGCAGTTCTTC. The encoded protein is CASSVIRILTYNEQFF.